The rows below give T cell receptor beta chains drawn from one sample of a study of vaccination and CD4 T cells after COVID-19. From the PCR reads, TCRdb called clonotypes with MiXCR, one entry per CDR3 protein. In the table there are 14,000 to 15,000 distinct CDR3 sequences, around 48% of which are singletons. Which antigens these TCRs recognize remains unknown. The sequencing sample was made of CD4+ T cells from blood, cultured in vitro. The source is a human donor who had recovered from COVID-19. CDR3s include the opening cysteine and the closing phenylalanine or tryptophan. D genes are given only for firm matches. Clone size is shown for a subset of rows, as once, few, many or a class of expanded clone.

j_gene: TRBJ1-2
d_gene: NA
v_gene: TRBV6-5
abundance: NA
CDR3aa: CASSYLGRGASNYSYTF
CDR3nt: TGTGCCAGCAGTTACCTCGGGCGAGGGGCCTCTAACTATAGCTACACCTTC

j_gene: TRBJ2-1
d_gene: TRBD2
v_gene: TRBV27
abundance: few
CDR3aa: CASSLPGGGNYNEQFF
CDR3nt: TGTGCCAGCAGTCTCCCGGGGGGGGGCAATTACAATGAGCAGTTCTTC

j_gene: TRBJ2-1
d_gene: NA
v_gene: TRBV20-1
abundance: NA
CDR3aa: CSAATQTHSYNEQFF
CDR3nt: TGCAGTGCTGCTACTCAAACTCACTCCTACAATGAGCAGTTCTTC

j_gene: TRBJ1-5
d_gene: NA
v_gene: TRBV7-2
abundance: NA
CDR3aa: CASSKRGGQPQHF
CDR3nt: TGTGCCAGCAGCAAAAGGGGGGGACAGCCCCAGCATTTT

j_gene: TRBJ2-2
d_gene: TRBD1
v_gene: TRBV2
abundance: NA
CDR3aa: CASSVVQGVFNGELFF
CDR3nt: TGTGCCAGCAGCGTAGTACAGGGGGTTTTCAACGGGGAGCTGTTTTTT

j_gene: TRBJ2-2
d_gene: NA
v_gene: TRBV6-2/TRBV6-3
abundance: NA
CDR3aa: CASGQGGSGELFF
CDR3nt: TGTGCCAGCGGGCAGGGGGGATCCGGGGAGCTGTTTTTT

j_gene: TRBJ2-3
d_gene: TRBD2
v_gene: TRBV11-2
abundance: NA
CDR3aa: CASSPLAGKDTQYF
CDR3nt: TGTGCCAGCAGCCCCTTAGCGGGAAAAGATACGCAGTATTTT

j_gene: TRBJ2-7
d_gene: NA
v_gene: TRBV4-3
abundance: NA
CDR3aa: CASSQYYGRGYEQYF
CDR3nt: TGCGCCAGCAGCCAATACTATGGACGGGGCTACGAGCAGTACTTC

j_gene: TRBJ1-2
d_gene: NA
v_gene: TRBV2
abundance: NA
CDR3aa: CASSEGHSSVYGYTF
CDR3nt: TGTGCCAGCAGTGAGGGACACAGCTCCGTCTATGGCTACACCTTC

j_gene: TRBJ1-1
d_gene: TRBD1
v_gene: TRBV29-1
abundance: NA
CDR3aa: CSGTGKNTEAFF
CDR3nt: TGCAGCGGGACAGGGAAGAACACTGAAGCTTTCTTT

j_gene: TRBJ2-4
d_gene: TRBD1
v_gene: TRBV4-1
abundance: NA
CDR3aa: CASSQAGQGRDIQYF
CDR3nt: TGCGCCAGCAGCCAGGCGGGACAGGGGCGAGACATTCAGTACTTC

j_gene: TRBJ2-7
d_gene: NA
v_gene: TRBV20-1
abundance: NA
CDR3aa: CSASKGVGEQYF
CDR3nt: TGCAGTGCTAGTAAAGGGGTGGGCGAGCAGTACTTC

j_gene: TRBJ1-2
d_gene: NA
v_gene: TRBV29-1
abundance: few
CDR3aa: CSVGGKGGGSSYYGYTF
CDR3nt: TGCAGCGTGGGGGGAAAAGGAGGGGGTTCAAGCTACTATGGCTACACCTTC

j_gene: TRBJ1-6
d_gene: NA
v_gene: TRBV7-6
abundance: NA
CDR3aa: CASSSQGGGGSPLHF
CDR3nt: TGTGCCAGCAGCTCCCAAGGAGGGGGTGGATCACCCCTCCACTTT

j_gene: TRBJ1-2
d_gene: NA
v_gene: TRBV6-2/TRBV6-3
abundance: few
CDR3aa: CASSYFTPLGYTF
CDR3nt: TGTGCCAGCAGTTACTTTACCCCACTTGGCTACACCTTC

j_gene: TRBJ2-7
d_gene: NA
v_gene: TRBV21-1
abundance: few
CDR3aa: CASSPPVGGVEYF
CDR3nt: TGTGCCAGCAGTCCTCCCGTGGGAGGGGTTGAGTACTTC

j_gene: TRBJ1-1
d_gene: NA
v_gene: TRBV7-6
abundance: NA
CDR3aa: CASSLVGGPATEAFF
CDR3nt: TGTGCCAGCAGCTTAGTCGGGGGGCCGGCCACTGAAGCTTTCTTT

j_gene: TRBJ1-6
d_gene: NA
v_gene: TRBV5-1
abundance: once
CDR3aa: CASRGVVNSPLHF
CDR3nt: TGCGCCAGCAGGGGGGTCGTTAATTCACCCCTCCACTTT

j_gene: TRBJ2-1
d_gene: NA
v_gene: TRBV7-2
abundance: NA
CDR3aa: CASSRSGLYNEQFF
CDR3nt: TGTGCCAGCAGCCGGAGCGGGTTATACAATGAGCAGTTCTTC

j_gene: TRBJ1-1
d_gene: TRBD1
v_gene: TRBV10-3
abundance: few
CDR3aa: CAISERDRNTEAFF
CDR3nt: TGTGCCATCAGTGAACGGGACAGAAACACTGAAGCTTTCTTT

j_gene: TRBJ2-7
d_gene: TRBD1
v_gene: TRBV28
abundance: NA
CDR3aa: CASRDREVSYEQYF
CDR3nt: TGTGCCAGCAGGGACAGGGAAGTGTCCTACGAGCAGTACTTC

j_gene: TRBJ2-5
d_gene: TRBD1
v_gene: TRBV27
abundance: NA
CDR3aa: CASSTYTGGAKTQYF
CDR3nt: TGTGCCAGCAGTACCTATACAGGGGGCGCGAAGACCCAGTACTTC

j_gene: TRBJ1-3
d_gene: NA
v_gene: TRBV27
abundance: few
CDR3aa: CASSFIDVRSGNTIYF
CDR3nt: TGTGCCAGCAGTTTTATAGATGTTAGATCTGGAAACACCATATATTTT

j_gene: TRBJ2-5
d_gene: NA
v_gene: TRBV24-1
abundance: NA
CDR3aa: CATSDLTTDQETQYF
CDR3nt: TGTGCCACCAGTGATTTGACTACGGACCAAGAGACCCAGTACTTC

j_gene: TRBJ2-5
d_gene: NA
v_gene: TRBV21-1
abundance: few
CDR3aa: CASSKTSSGSETQYF
CDR3nt: TGTGCCAGCAGCAAAACGTCTAGCGGTTCAGAGACCCAGTACTTC

j_gene: TRBJ1-6
d_gene: NA
v_gene: TRBV20-1
abundance: few
CDR3aa: CSARDPTPEFNSPLHF
CDR3nt: TGCAGTGCTAGGGACCCCACTCCCGAGTTTAATTCACCCCTCCACTTT

j_gene: TRBJ2-3
d_gene: TRBD2
v_gene: TRBV11-3
abundance: NA
CDR3aa: CASSLTGRLNSGITDTQYF
CDR3nt: TGTGCCAGCAGCTTAACAGGGAGGTTGAATAGCGGGATTACAGATACGCAGTATTTT

j_gene: TRBJ2-1
d_gene: NA
v_gene: TRBV11-3
abundance: few
CDR3aa: CASSLEKGVYNEQFF
CDR3nt: TGTGCCAGCAGCTTAGAGAAAGGGGTTTACAATGAGCAGTTCTTC

j_gene: TRBJ2-5
d_gene: TRBD1
v_gene: TRBV5-1
abundance: NA
CDR3aa: CASSSGQVPQETQYF
CDR3nt: TGCGCCAGCAGCAGCGGACAGGTTCCCCAAGAGACCCAGTACTTC

j_gene: TRBJ1-1
d_gene: NA
v_gene: TRBV6-1
abundance: few
CDR3aa: CASSRVTYVDTEAFF
CDR3nt: TGTGCCAGCAGCCGAGTGACATATGTGGACACTGAAGCTTTCTTT

j_gene: TRBJ1-2
d_gene: TRBD1
v_gene: TRBV14
abundance: NA
CDR3aa: CASSQGTGPYGYTF
CDR3nt: TGTGCCAGCAGCCAAGGGACAGGGCCTTATGGCTACACCTTC

j_gene: TRBJ2-3
d_gene: NA
v_gene: TRBV25-1
abundance: NA
CDR3aa: CASSEYKGGITDTQYF
CDR3nt: TGTGCCAGCAGTGAATATAAGGGTGGGATCACAGATACGCAGTATTTT

j_gene: TRBJ1-1
d_gene: NA
v_gene: TRBV12-5
abundance: NA
CDR3aa: CASGRRPTEAFF
CDR3nt: TGTGCTAGTGGTCGGCGGCCGACTGAAGCTTTCTTT

j_gene: TRBJ1-1
d_gene: NA
v_gene: TRBV7-6
abundance: NA
CDR3aa: CASSGPGRMNTEAFF
CDR3nt: TGTGCCAGCAGCGGCCCTGGGCGAATGAACACTGAAGCTTTCTTT

j_gene: TRBJ2-2
d_gene: NA
v_gene: TRBV12-3/TRBV12-4
abundance: NA
CDR3aa: CASRPHGTGELFF
CDR3nt: TGTGCCAGCAGGCCACATGGCACCGGGGAGCTGTTTTTT

j_gene: TRBJ1-4
d_gene: NA
v_gene: TRBV28
abundance: NA
CDR3aa: CASSPFGRSWQAEKLFF
CDR3nt: TGTGCCAGCAGTCCGTTCGGCCGTTCATGGCAGGCTGAAAAACTGTTTTTT

j_gene: TRBJ2-1
d_gene: TRBD2
v_gene: TRBV7-9
abundance: NA
CDR3aa: CASSPSGGVYNEQFF
CDR3nt: TGTGCCAGCAGCCCGAGCGGGGGCGTCTACAATGAGCAGTTCTTC

j_gene: TRBJ2-3
d_gene: NA
v_gene: TRBV7-6
abundance: NA
CDR3aa: CAAGGATDTQYF
CDR3nt: TGTGCCGCTGGGGGGGCCACAGATACGCAGTATTTT

j_gene: TRBJ2-5
d_gene: NA
v_gene: TRBV11-2
abundance: NA
CDR3aa: CASSGDRQETQYF
CDR3nt: TGTGCCAGCAGCGGGGACCGCCAAGAGACCCAGTACTTC

j_gene: TRBJ2-1
d_gene: NA
v_gene: TRBV19
abundance: NA
CDR3aa: CASNKDWAYNEQFF
CDR3nt: TGTGCCAGTAACAAGGATTGGGCCTACAATGAGCAGTTCTTC

j_gene: TRBJ2-2
d_gene: NA
v_gene: TRBV7-2
abundance: NA
CDR3aa: CASSLRRGGTGELFF
CDR3nt: TGTGCCAGCAGCTTACGACGGGGCGGCACCGGGGAGCTGTTTTTT

j_gene: TRBJ2-3
d_gene: TRBD2
v_gene: TRBV19
abundance: NA
CDR3aa: CASRGSGRAFTDTQYF
CDR3nt: TGTGCCAGTAGGGGAAGCGGGAGAGCCTTCACAGATACGCAGTATTTT

j_gene: TRBJ2-5
d_gene: TRBD1
v_gene: TRBV20-1
abundance: few
CDR3aa: CSAHRGRGETQYF
CDR3nt: TGCAGTGCCCACAGGGGGCGGGGGGAGACCCAGTACTTC

j_gene: TRBJ2-7
d_gene: TRBD1
v_gene: TRBV20-1
abundance: NA
CDR3aa: CSAQTGLRYEQYF
CDR3nt: TGCAGTGCTCAGACAGGGCTCCGCTACGAGCAGTACTTC

j_gene: TRBJ2-5
d_gene: NA
v_gene: TRBV7-2
abundance: NA
CDR3aa: CASSLVGPQETQYF
CDR3nt: TGTGCCAGCAGCTTAGTGGGGCCGCAAGAGACCCAGTACTTC

j_gene: TRBJ2-5
d_gene: NA
v_gene: TRBV6-2/TRBV6-3
abundance: NA
CDR3aa: CASSYPAETQYF
CDR3nt: TGTGCCAGCAGTTACCCCGCCGAGACCCAGTACTTC

j_gene: TRBJ1-1
d_gene: TRBD1
v_gene: TRBV7-8
abundance: NA
CDR3aa: CASSSADRGGEAFF
CDR3nt: TGTGCCAGCAGCTCGGCCGACAGGGGTGGGGAAGCTTTCTTT

j_gene: TRBJ1-2
d_gene: NA
v_gene: TRBV15
abundance: NA
CDR3aa: CATSIAGYGYTF
CDR3nt: TGTGCCACCAGCATCGCGGGATATGGCTACACCTTC